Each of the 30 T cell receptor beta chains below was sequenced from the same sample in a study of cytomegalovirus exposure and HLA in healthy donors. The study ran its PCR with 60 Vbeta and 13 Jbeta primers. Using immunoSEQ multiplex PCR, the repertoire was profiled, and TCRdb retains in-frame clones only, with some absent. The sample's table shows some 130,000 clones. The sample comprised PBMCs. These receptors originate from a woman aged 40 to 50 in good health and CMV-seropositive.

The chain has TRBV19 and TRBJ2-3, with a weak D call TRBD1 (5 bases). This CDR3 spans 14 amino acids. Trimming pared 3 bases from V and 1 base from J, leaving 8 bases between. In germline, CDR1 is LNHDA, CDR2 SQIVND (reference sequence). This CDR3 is CASSMGQGTDTQYF. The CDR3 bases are TGTGCCAGTAGTATGGGGCAGGGCACAGATACGCAGTATTTT.

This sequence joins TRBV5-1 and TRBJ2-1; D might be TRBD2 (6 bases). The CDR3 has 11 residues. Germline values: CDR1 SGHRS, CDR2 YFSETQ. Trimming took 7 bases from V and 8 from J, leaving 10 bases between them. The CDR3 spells CASGQRDEQFF. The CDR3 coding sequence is TGCGCCAGCGGCCAGCGGGATGAGCAGTTCTTC.

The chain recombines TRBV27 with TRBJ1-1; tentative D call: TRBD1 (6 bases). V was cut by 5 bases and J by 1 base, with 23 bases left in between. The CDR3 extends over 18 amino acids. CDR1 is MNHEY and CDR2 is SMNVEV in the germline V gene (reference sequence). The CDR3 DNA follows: TGTGCCAGCAGTAAGTGGCAGGGGACCAGGACACAGAACACTGAAGCTTTCTTT. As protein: CASSKWQGTRTQNTEAFF.

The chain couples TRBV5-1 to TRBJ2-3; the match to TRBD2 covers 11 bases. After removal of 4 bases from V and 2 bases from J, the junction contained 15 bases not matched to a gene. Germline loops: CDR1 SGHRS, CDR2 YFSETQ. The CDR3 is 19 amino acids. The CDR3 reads CASSPVRLAGGRFTDTQYF. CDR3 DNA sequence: TGCGCCAGCAGCCCCGTACGTCTAGCGGGAGGACGATTCACAGATACGCAGTATTTT.

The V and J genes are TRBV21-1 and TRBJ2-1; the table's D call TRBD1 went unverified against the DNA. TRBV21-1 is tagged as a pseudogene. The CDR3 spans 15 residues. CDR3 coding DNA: TGTGCCAGCAGCAAAGTAAGAAAGGGGTACAATGAGCAGTTCTTC. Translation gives CASSKVRKGYNEQFF.

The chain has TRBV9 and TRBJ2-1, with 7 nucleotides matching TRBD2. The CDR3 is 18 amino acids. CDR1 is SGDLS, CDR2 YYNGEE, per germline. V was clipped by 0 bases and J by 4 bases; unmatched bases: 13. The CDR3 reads CASSVESQTSHLYNEQFF. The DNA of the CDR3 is TGTGCCAGCAGCGTAGAATCCCAGACTAGCCATTTATACAATGAGCAGTTCTTC.

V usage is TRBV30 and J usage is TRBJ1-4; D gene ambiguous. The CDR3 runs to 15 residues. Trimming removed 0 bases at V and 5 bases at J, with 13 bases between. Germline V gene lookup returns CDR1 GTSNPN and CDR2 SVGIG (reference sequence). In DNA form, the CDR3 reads TGTGCCTGGAGTGTTGAGAGGTCTCCCAATGAAAAACTGTTTTTT. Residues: CAWSVERSPNEKLFF. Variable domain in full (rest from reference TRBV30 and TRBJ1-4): SQTIHQWPATLVQPVGSPLSLECTVEGTSNPNLYWYRQAAGRGLQLLFYSVGIGQISSEVPQNLSASRPQDRQFILSSKKLLLSDSGFYLCAWSVERSPNEKLFFGSGTQLSVL.

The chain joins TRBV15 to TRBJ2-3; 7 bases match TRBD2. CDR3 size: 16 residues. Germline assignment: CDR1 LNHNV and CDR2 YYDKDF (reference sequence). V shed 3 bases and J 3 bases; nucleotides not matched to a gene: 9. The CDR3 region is CATSRRAISGTDTQYF. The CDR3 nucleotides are TGTGCCACCAGCAGGAGGGCGATTAGCGGGACAGATACGCAGTATTTT.

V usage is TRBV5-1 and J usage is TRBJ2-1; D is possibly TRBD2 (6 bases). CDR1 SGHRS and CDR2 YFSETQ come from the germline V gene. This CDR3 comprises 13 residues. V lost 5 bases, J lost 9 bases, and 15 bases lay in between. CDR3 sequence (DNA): TGCGCCAGCAGATCTGACTCGGGAGTTGAGCAGTTCTTC. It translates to CASRSDSGVEQFF.

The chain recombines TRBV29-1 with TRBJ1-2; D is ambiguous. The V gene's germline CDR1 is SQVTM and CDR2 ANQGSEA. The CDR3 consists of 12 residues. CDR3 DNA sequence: TGCGCGGTAGCCCGGGATAACTATGGCTACACCTTC. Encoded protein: CAVARDNYGYTF.

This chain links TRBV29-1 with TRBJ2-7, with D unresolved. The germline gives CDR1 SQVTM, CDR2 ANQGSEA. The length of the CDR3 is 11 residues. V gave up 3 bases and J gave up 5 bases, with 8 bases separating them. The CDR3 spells CSVESLDEQYF. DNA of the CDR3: TGCAGCGTTGAGAGTTTGGACGAGCAGTACTTC.

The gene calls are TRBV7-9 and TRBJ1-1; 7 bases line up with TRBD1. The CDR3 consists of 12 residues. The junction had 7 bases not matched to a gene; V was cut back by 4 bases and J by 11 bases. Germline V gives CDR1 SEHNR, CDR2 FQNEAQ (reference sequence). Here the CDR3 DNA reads TGTGCCAGCAGCTCCGGACAGGTCGTGGCTTTCTTT. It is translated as CASSSGQVVAFF.

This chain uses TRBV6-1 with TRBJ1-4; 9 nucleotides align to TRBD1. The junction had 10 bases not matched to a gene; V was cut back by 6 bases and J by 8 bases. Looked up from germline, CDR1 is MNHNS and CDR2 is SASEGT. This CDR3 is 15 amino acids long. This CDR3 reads CASSYTGQGPEKLFF. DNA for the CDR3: TGTGCCAGCAGCTATACCGGACAGGGGCCGGAAAAACTGTTTTTT.

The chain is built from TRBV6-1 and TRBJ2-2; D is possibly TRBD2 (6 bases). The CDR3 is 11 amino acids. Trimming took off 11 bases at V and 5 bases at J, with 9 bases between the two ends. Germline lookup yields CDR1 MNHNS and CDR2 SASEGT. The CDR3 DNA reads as TGTGCCGGCGCGGGAACCGGGGAGCTGTTTTTT. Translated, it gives CAGAGTGELFF.

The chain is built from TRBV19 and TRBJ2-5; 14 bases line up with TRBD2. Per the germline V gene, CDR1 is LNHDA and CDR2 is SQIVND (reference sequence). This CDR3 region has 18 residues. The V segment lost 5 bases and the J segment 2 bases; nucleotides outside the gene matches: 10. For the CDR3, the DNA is TGTGCCAGTAGTCCCACTTGGGGACTAGCGGGAGAGCAAGAGACCCAGTACTTC. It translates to CASSPTWGLAGEQETQYF.

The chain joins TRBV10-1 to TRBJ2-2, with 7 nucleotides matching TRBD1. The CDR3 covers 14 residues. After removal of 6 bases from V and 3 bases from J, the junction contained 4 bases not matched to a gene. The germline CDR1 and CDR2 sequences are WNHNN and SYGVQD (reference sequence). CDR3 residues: CASRSGGDTGELFF. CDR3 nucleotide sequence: TGCGCCAGCAGGTCAGGGGGAGACACCGGGGAGCTGTTTTTT.

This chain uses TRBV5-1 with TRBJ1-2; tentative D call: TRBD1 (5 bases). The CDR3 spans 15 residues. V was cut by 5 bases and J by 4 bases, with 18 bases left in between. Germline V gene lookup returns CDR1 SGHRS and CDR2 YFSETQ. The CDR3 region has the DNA TGCGCCAGCAGACGTTGGGGCTACCACCGCTATGGCTACACCTTC. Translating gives CASRRWGYHRYGYTF. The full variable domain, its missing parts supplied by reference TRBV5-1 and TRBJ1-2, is KAGVTQTPRYLIKTRGQQVTLSCSPISGHRSVSWYQQTPGQGLQFLFEYFSETQRNKGNFPGRFSGRQFSNSRSEMNVSTLELGDSALYLCASRRWGYHRYGYTFGSGTRLTVV.

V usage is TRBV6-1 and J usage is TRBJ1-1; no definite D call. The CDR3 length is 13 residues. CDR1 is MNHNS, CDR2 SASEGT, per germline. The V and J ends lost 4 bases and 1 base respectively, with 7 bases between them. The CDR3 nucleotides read TGTGCCAGCAGTGGTCGGGGGAACACTGAAGCTTTCTTT. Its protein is CASSGRGNTEAFF.

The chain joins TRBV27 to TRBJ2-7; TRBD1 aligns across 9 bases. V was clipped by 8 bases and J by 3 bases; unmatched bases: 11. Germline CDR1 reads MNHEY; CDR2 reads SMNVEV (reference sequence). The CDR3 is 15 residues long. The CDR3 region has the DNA TGTGCCAGCTCCGGATTGGGACAGGGTGGCTACGAGCAGTACTTC. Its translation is CASSGLGQGGYEQYF.

The CDR3 region has the DNA TGTGCCAGCAGCCCAGGGACAGGGTCTAACAATCAGCCCCAGCATTTT. Protein sequence: CASSPGTGSNNQPQHF. The chain employs TRBV7-9 and TRBJ1-5, with TRBD1 matching over 9 bases. V shed 5 bases and J 3 bases; nucleotides not matched to a gene: 8. The germline V gene has CDR1 SEHNR and CDR2 FQNEAQ (reference sequence). This CDR3 comprises 16 residues.

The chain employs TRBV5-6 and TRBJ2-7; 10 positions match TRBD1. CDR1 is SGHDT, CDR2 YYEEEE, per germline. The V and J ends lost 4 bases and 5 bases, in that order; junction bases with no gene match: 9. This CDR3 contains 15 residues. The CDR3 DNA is TGTGCCAGCAGCCTTCCCGGGACAGGGGCGGACGAGCAGTACTTC. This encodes CASSLPGTGADEQYF. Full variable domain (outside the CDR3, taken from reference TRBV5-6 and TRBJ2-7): DAGVTQSPTHLIKTRGQQVTLRCSPKSGHDTVSWYQQALGQGPQFIFQYYEEEERQRGNFPDRFSGHQFPNYSSELNVNALLLGDSALYLCASSLPGTGADEQYFGPGTRLTVT.

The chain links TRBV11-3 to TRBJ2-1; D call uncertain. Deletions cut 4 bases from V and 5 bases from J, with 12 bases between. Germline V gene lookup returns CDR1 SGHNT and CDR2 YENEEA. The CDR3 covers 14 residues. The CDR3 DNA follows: TGTGCCAGCAGCTCTCTCCTTTCTCACAATGAGCAGTTCTTC. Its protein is CASSSLLSHNEQFF.

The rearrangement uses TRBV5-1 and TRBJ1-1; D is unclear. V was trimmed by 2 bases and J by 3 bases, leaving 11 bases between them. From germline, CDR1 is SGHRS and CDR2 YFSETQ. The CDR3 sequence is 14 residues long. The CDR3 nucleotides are TGCGCCAGCAGCTTTAGGGAGGCGGACACTGAAGCTTTCTTT. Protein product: CASSFREADTEAFF.

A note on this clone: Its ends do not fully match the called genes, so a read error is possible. CDR3 sequence (DNA): TGTGCCAGCAGCCCGAGGACTGGTAACACCATATATTTT. Protein product: CASSPRTGNTIYF. This sequence joins TRBV5-4 and TRBJ1-3; D not resolved. The CDR3 loop spans 13 amino acids. CDR1 is SGHNT and CDR2 is YYREEE in the germline V gene (reference sequence).

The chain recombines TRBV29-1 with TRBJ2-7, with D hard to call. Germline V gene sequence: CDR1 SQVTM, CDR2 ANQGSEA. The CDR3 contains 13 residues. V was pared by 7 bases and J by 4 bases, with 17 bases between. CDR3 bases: TGCAGCGCCCACGACCCCACAGATTACGAGCAGTACTTC. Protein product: CSAHDPTDYEQYF.

CDR3 nucleotides: TGTGCCAGCAGCTTAGCTGTTGGGAGAAAGACTGAAGCTTTCTTT. Its translation: CASSLAVGRKTEAFF. The V call is TRBV7-9, the J call TRBJ1-1; D ambiguous. CDR1 and CDR2 (germline): SEHNR, FQNEAQ (reference sequence). This CDR3 is built from 15 residues. Trimming shortened V by 0 bases and J by 5 bases, and 13 bases separated the two germline ends.

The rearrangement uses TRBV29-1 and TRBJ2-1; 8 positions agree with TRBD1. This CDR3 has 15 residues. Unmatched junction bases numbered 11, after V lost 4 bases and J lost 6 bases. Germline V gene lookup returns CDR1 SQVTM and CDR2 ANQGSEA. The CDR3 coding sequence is TGCAGCGTTGTCGGAGACAGGGGATTTTCCAATGAGCAGTTCTTC. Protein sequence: CSVVGDRGFSNEQFF.

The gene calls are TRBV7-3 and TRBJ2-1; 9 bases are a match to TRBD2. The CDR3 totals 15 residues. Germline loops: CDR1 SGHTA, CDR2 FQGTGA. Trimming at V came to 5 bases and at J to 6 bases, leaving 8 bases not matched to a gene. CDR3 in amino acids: CASSPQGTSLNEQFF. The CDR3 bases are TGTGCCAGCAGCCCACAGGGGACTAGCCTCAATGAGCAGTTCTTC.

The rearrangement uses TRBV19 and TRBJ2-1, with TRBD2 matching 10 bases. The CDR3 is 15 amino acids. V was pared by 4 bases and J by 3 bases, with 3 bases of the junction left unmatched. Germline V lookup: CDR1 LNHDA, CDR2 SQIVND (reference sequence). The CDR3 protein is CASSTTSGDYNEQFF. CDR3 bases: TGTGCCAGTAGTACTACTAGCGGGGACTACAATGAGCAGTTCTTC.

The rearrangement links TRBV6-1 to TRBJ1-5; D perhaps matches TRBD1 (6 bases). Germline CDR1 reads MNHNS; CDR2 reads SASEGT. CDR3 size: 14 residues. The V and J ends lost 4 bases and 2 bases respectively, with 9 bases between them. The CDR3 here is CASSVAGGNQPQHF. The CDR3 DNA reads TGTGCCAGCAGTGTAGCAGGGGGCAATCAGCCCCAGCATTTT.